The source of this TCR beta chain is a study of cytomegalovirus exposure and HLA in healthy donors. Looked up from germline, CDR1 is MNHEY and CDR2 is SMNVEV (reference sequence). This CDR3 is built from 13 residues. V was clipped by 6 bases and J by 4 bases, with 12 bases between them. PCR involved 60 Vbeta and 13 Jbeta primers. Sequenced by immunoSEQ multiplex PCR; TCRdb stores in-frame clones only, minus some. The sample has roughly 180,000 clones; roughly 88% are singletons. This clone was detected a few times. Sequencing input: PBMCs. The rearrangement joins TRBV27 to TRBJ1-1; tentatively, D is TRBD1 (5 bases). The receptor's source is a girl aged 2-10 years in good health and CMV-seropositive. CDR3 bases: TGTGCCAGCAGGACGTCAGGGTCCACTGAAGCTTTCTTT. It is translated as CASRTSGSTEAFF.